The 14 T cell receptor beta chains below all came from one sample that was sequenced in a study of blood T cell repertoires in COVID-19. Repertoires were generated with immunoSEQ multiplex PCR, while TCRdb's copy carries only in-frame clones and drops some. Of around 61,000 clones listed, 89% were seen once; the top ten hold under 45%. Sequenced: peripheral blood. These receptors all come from a woman aged 60-75 years with COVID-19, enrolled during active disease.

This clone was detected a few times. The V gene is TRBV6-1, the J gene TRBJ1-5; D is perhaps TRBD1 (5 bases). The CDR3 extends over 16 amino acids. Per germline, CDR1 MNHNS and CDR2 SASEGT. V dropped 2 bases and J dropped 1 base, with 12 bases sitting between them. CDR3 region: CASSERGKWSNQPQHF. The CDR3 DNA reads TGTGCCAGCAGTGAAAGGGGTAAGTGGAGCAATCAGCCCCAGCATTTT.

J is TRBJ2-2 and V is TRBV19; 12 nucleotides match TRBD1. The CDR3 sequence is 17 residues long. The V gene end was trimmed by 3 bases and the J gene end by 7 bases; junction bases not matched to a gene: 9. Germline lookup yields CDR1 LNHDA and CDR2 SQIVND (reference sequence). The CDR3, as DNA: TGTGCCAGTAGTATGCACCCGGGACAGGGGGCCGGCGGGGAGCTGTTTTTT. Amino acids: CASSMHPGQGAGGELFF.

This clone has a single count. The genes are TRBV29-1 and TRBJ2-5; TRBD2 matches 7 bases. CDR3 length equals 13 residues. With 1 base clipped from V and 6 bases from J, the junction kept 5 bases outside the gene matches. Germline V gene sequence: CDR1 SQVTM, CDR2 ANQGSEA. In DNA, the CDR3 is TGCAGCGTTGAAGGTCCCGGGGGGAAGACCCAGTACTTC. The encoded protein is CSVEGPGGKTQYF. The full variable domain, in which reference TRBV29-1 and TRBJ2-5 provide the parts outside the CDR3, is SAVISQKPSRDICQRGTSLTIQCQVDSQVTMMFWYRQQPGQSLTLIATANQGSEATYESGFVIDKFPISRPNLTFSTLTVSNMSPEDSSIYLCSVEGPGGKTQYFGPGTRLLVL.

The rearrangement uses TRBV4-3 and TRBJ1-1; D is ambiguous. This CDR3 contains 14 residues. V lost 0 bases and J 4 bases, leaving 9 bases between the germline ends. Looked up from germline, CDR1 is LGHNA and CDR2 is YSLEER. In DNA, the CDR3 is TGCGCCAGCAGCCAAGATACCCGGTCCACTGAAGCTTTCTTT. It is translated as CASSQDTRSTEAFF.

The CDR3 spells CAITRGGGSTDTQYF. The CDR3, as DNA: TGTGCCATCACCAGGGGAGGGGGTAGCACAGATACGCAGTATTTT. The chain joins TRBV10-3 to TRBJ2-3, with D possibly TRBD2 on 7 matching bases. The CDR3 sequence is 15 residues long. Germline values: CDR1 ENHRY, CDR2 SYGVKD. V was pared by 7 bases and J by 0 bases, with 14 bases between.

This clone was found once. The chain links TRBV5-8 to TRBJ1-2; D is perhaps TRBD1 (6 bases). Germline V gene sequence: CDR1 SGHTS, CDR2 YDEGEE. The CDR3 spans 16 residues. V was shortened by 0 bases and J by 5 bases, with 17 bases between the two germline ends. CDR3 loop: CASSLARTVREYGYTF. In DNA, the CDR3 is TGTGCCAGCAGCTTGGCTCGGACAGTTAGAGAGTATGGCTACACCTTC.

The rearrangement links TRBV7-9 to TRBJ1-1, with D maybe TRBD1 (6 bases). This CDR3 comprises 14 residues. Germline V gene sequence: CDR1 SEHNR, CDR2 FQNEAQ (reference sequence). V dropped 5 bases and J dropped 2 bases, with 12 bases sitting between them. In DNA, the CDR3 is TGTGCCAGCAGCCCCGCAGGGGCCAACACTGAAGCTTTCTTT. It yields the protein CASSPAGANTEAFF.

In its sample, this clone was seen once. The J gene is TRBJ1-5, the V gene TRBV28; no clear D gene. CDR1 and CDR2 from the germline V gene are MDHEN and SYDVKM. V lost 2 bases and J 6 bases, leaving 5 bases between the germline ends. This CDR3 is built from 12 residues. Here the CDR3 reads CASSLEVQPQHF. CDR3 bases: TGTGCCAGCAGTTTAGAGGTTCAGCCCCAGCATTTT.

This chain's CDR3 is CASSFGADRGYGPPLHF. The CDR3 DNA sequence: TGTGCCAGCAGCTTTGGCGCGGATAGGGGATATGGGCCACCCCTCCACTTT. V gene TRBV7-9 combines with J gene TRBJ1-6, with D maybe TRBD1 (5 bases). V lost 3 bases, J lost 11 bases, and 23 bases lay in between. Germline assignment: CDR1 SEHNR and CDR2 FQNEAQ (reference sequence). The CDR3 consists of 17 residues.

V usage is TRBV7-9 and J usage is TRBJ1-5; TRBD1 agrees at 10 bases. CDR1 and CDR2 (germline): SEHNR, FQNEAQ (reference sequence). The CDR3 has 14 amino acids. Trimming took 5 bases from V and 2 from J; bases not matched to a gene: 0. The DNA of the CDR3 is TGTGCCAGCAGCGGGACAGGGGGCAATCAGCCCCAGCATTTT. This encodes CASSGTGGNQPQHF.

J is TRBJ1-2 and V is TRBV29-1, with no clear D. The length of the CDR3 is 14 residues. The germline V gene has CDR1 SQVTM and CDR2 ANQGSEA. Deletions cut 0 bases from V and 3 bases from J, with 11 bases between. The CDR3 coding sequence is TGCAGCGTTGAAGATCAGAAGGAGGACTATGGCTACACCTTC. It codes for CSVEDQKEDYGYTF.

V usage is TRBV19 and J usage is TRBJ1-1; tentative D call: TRBD1 (6 bases). The CDR3 has 13 amino acids. Germline CDR1 is LNHDA and CDR2 is SQIVND (reference sequence). The ends were cut back, 6 bases at V and 3 bases at J, with 11 bases in the middle. The CDR3 here is CASRKGGYTEAFF. Here the CDR3 DNA reads TGTGCCAGTAGAAAAGGGGGTTACACTGAAGCTTTCTTT.

The chain uses TRBV14 and TRBJ1-2; unclear D gene. V was trimmed by 3 bases and J by 6 bases, leaving 20 bases between them. The CDR3 is 16 amino acids. Germline V CDR1 and CDR2: SGHDN, FVKESK. CDR3 residues: CASSHSEGRAVDGYTF. CDR3 DNA sequence: TGTGCCAGCAGCCACAGCGAGGGAAGGGCCGTAGATGGCTACACCTTC.

V is TRBV27 and J is TRBJ1-2; no definite D call. Germline CDR1 reads MNHEY; CDR2 reads SMNVEV (reference sequence). Trimming removed 5 bases from V and 2 bases from J, with 9 bases in between. CDR3 length equals 13 residues. DNA for the CDR3: TGTGCCAGCAGTCAGACGGGGAACTATGGCTACACCTTC. It is translated as CASSQTGNYGYTF.